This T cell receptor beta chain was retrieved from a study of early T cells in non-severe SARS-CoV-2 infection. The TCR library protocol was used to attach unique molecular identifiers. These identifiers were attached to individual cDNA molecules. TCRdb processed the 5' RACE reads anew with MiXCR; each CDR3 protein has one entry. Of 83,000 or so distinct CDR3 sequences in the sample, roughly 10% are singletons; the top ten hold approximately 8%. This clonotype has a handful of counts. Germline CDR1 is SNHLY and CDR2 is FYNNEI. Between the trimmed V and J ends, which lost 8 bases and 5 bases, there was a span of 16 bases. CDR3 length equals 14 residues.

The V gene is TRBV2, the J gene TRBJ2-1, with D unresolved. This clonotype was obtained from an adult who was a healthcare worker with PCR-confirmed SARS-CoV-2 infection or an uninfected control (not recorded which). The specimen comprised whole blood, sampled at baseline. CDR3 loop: CASLGLVRDNEQFF. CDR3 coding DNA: TGTGCCAGCCTAGGGCTAGTTCGCGACAATGAGCAGTTCTTC.